The T cell receptor beta chain described here comes from a study of T-cell reconstitution after alpha-beta-depleted transplantation in children. This clonotype appeared a few times. The antigen is undetermined. The TCRbeta library was prepared with unique molecular identifiers. Via MiXCR, TCRdb re-called the PCR reads, giving one row per CDR3 protein. The data contain 500,000 to 650,000 distinct CDR3 sequences, 9.5% to 12% of them seen just once; the ten biggest clones take up less than 15%. There are 14 residues in the CDR3. CDR1 and CDR2 (germline): MNHEY, SMNVEV (reference sequence). J gave up 6 bases and V 2 bases, and 5 bases lay outside the gene matches. Findings of the study overall: T-cell counts and diversity at one year post-transplant came mainly from newly produced T cells. Elevated TCRbeta diversity at day 60 was traced, in some patients, to surviving recipient T cells and thymic progenitors. Reports say that about two months after transplant, the alpha-beta T cells came out of several hundred graft clones that had expanded.

Sequenced material: PBMCs, mostly from graft donor cells, taken 180 days after TCRalphabeta/CD19-depleted stem cell transplant. V usage is TRBV27 and J usage is TRBJ2-3, with 7 bases fitting TRBD1. This sequence was found in a female patient aged 2-15 years who had a stem cell transplant for aplastic anemia, so the T cells may come from the graft donor. CDR3 sequence: CASSLGIRGDTQYF. CDR3 bases: TGTGCCAGCAGTTTAGGTATCAGGGGGGATACGCAGTATTTT.